The 21 T cell receptor beta chains given below trace back to one sample, sequenced in a study of OX40 agonist ivuxolimab in advanced cancers. Generated by immunoSEQ multiplex PCR, the TCRdb table keeps only in-frame clones and is missing some. The table includes 45,000 to 65,000 clones, approximately 87% detected once. The source material was CD4+ or CD8+ T cells sorted from blood, sampled in a trial of the OX40 agonist ivuxolimab. These receptors came from an adult with an advanced solid tumor such as melanoma, head and neck, liver or kidney cancer.

The rearrangement links TRBV5-6 to TRBJ1-1; no definite D call. The CDR3 totals 16 residues. Germline-derived CDR1 and CDR2 are SGHDT and YYEEEE. The V and J ends lost 4 bases and 1 base respectively, with 17 bases between them. CDR3 bases: TGTGCCAGCAGCGAGCTCCGTGTCCGTGCGAACACTGAAGCTTTCTTT. Its protein is CASSELRVRANTEAFF.

The CDR3: CASRYWTGEAFF. Written as DNA, the CDR3 is TGTGCCAGCAGATACTGGACAGGGGAAGCTTTCTTT. The chain couples TRBV5-6 to TRBJ1-1, with 8 bases that match TRBD1. Germline CDR1 is SGHDT and CDR2 is YYEEEE. This CDR3 is 12 amino acids long. Losses at the gene ends were 5 bases for V and 8 bases for J; bases not matched to a gene: 5.

In nucleotides, the CDR3 is TGTGCCAGCAGCTTAACAGGCCAGACGAATGAAAAACTGTTTTTT. Its protein product is CASSLTGQTNEKLFF. The chain couples TRBV11-2 to TRBJ1-4; D may be TRBD1 (5 bases). Trimming took 2 bases from V and 5 from J, leaving 12 bases between them. The CDR3 length is 15 residues. Germline V gene sequence: CDR1 SGHAT, CDR2 FQNNGV. The full variable domain, its missing parts supplied by reference TRBV11-2 and TRBJ1-4, is EAGVAQSPRYKIIEKRQSVAFWCNPISGHATLYWYQQILGQGPKLLIQFQNNGVVDDSQLPKDRFSAERLKGVDSTLKIQPAKLEDSAVYLCASSLTGQTNEKLFFGSGTQLSVL.

This clone was recorded once. This rearrangement joins TRBV6-5 to TRBJ2-7, with 7 positions matching TRBD1. Losses at the gene ends were 6 bases for V and 0 bases for J; bases not matched to a gene: 5. In germline, CDR1 is MNHEY, CDR2 SVGAGI. CDR3 length: 14 residues. The CDR3, as DNA: TGTGCCAGCAGCCCGGACAGGTCCTCCTACGAGCAGTACTTC. Protein product: CASSPDRSSYEQYF.

This clone was recorded a few times. The chain has TRBV5-1 and TRBJ2-7; D is undetermined. Germline-derived CDR1 and CDR2 are SGHRS and YFSETQ. V was shortened by 0 bases and J by 1 base, with 14 bases between the two germline ends. CDR3 length equals 16 residues. The CDR3 nucleotides are TGCGCCAGCAGCTTGGGATCCCAAATGATTTCCTACGAGCAGTACTTC. This gives the protein CASSLGSQMISYEQYF.

This chain links TRBV7-9 with TRBJ1-1; D is possibly TRBD1 (5 bases). The CDR3 runs to 12 residues. The V and J ends lost 7 bases and 8 bases respectively, with 14 bases between them. The germline V gene has CDR1 SEHNR and CDR2 FQNEAQ (reference sequence). The CDR3 sequence: CASTLRGGEAFF. CDR3 nucleotides: TGTGCCAGCACTCTCCGGGGGGGAGAAGCTTTCTTT.

The genes are TRBV20-1 and TRBJ2-5; a weak D match, TRBD2 (6 bases). CDR3 length: 11 amino acids. The V gene's germline CDR1 is DFQATT and CDR2 SNEGSKA (reference sequence). V was shortened by 3 bases and J by 4 bases, with 6 bases between the two germline ends. CDR3 nucleotide sequence: TGCAGTGCTAGGGGAGGAGAGACCCAGTACTTC. Its protein product is CSARGGETQYF.

The chain is built from TRBV5-4 and TRBJ1-2; D is ambiguous. This CDR3 spans 18 amino acids. The germline CDR1 and CDR2 sequences are SGHNT and YYREEE (reference sequence). V was pared by 2 bases and J by 4 bases, with 24 bases between. This CDR3 is CASSFFYSPTDGAYGYTF. The DNA for the CDR3 is TGTGCCAGCAGCTTTTTTTATAGCCCTACCGACGGTGCCTATGGCTACACCTTC.

The table lists this clone with a few counts. In DNA form, the CDR3 reads TGTGCCAGCTCACCTCCTACACTCGGAGGCTATGGCTACACCTTC. Translation: CASSPPTLGGYGYTF. The chain recombines TRBV18 with TRBJ1-2; D gene unclear. CDR1 and CDR2 from the germline V gene are KGHSH and LQKENI. CDR3 length: 15 residues. The germline V and J ends were trimmed by 3 bases and 4 bases, with 15 bases remaining between them. Using reference TRBV18 and TRBJ1-2 for the parts outside the CDR3, the full variable domain is NAGVMQNPRHLVRRRGQEARLRCSPMKGHSHVYWYRQLPEEGLKFMVYLQKENIIDESGMPKERFSAEFPKEGPSILRIQQVVRGDSAAYFCASSPPTLGGYGYTFGSGTRLTVV.

This chain links TRBV4-1 with TRBJ2-5; D could derive from TRBD1 or TRBD2 (5 bases each). Germline loops: CDR1 MGHRA, CDR2 YSYEKL. With 2 bases removed from V and 5 bases from J, the gap between germline ends came to 18 bases. The length of the CDR3 is 16 residues. The CDR3 loop is CASSQSPGALGETQYF. The CDR3 coding sequence is TGCGCCAGCAGCCAAAGTCCCGGGGCCTTGGGTGAGACCCAGTACTTC.

The genes are TRBV5-1 and TRBJ1-1; D not certain. The CDR3 extends over 16 amino acids. In germline, CDR1 is SGHRS, CDR2 YFSETQ. V lost 4 bases, J lost 0 bases, and 16 bases lay in between. CDR3 DNA sequence: TGCGCCAGCAGCCCCGAGGGAGGGCTCATGAACACTGAAGCTTTCTTT. It specifies CASSPEGGLMNTEAFF.

This clone rates as medium-sized. The CDR3 reads CASSLTNTEAFF. The CDR3 nucleotides read TGTGCCAGCAGCTTGACGAACACTGAAGCTTTCTTT. The rearrangement uses TRBV11-1 and TRBJ1-1; D gene uncertain. The germline V gene has CDR1 SGHAT and CDR2 FQDESV (reference sequence). V lost 3 bases and J lost 1, with 3 bases in between. The CDR3 extends over 12 amino acids. The entire variable domain, with the rest obtained from reference TRBV11-1 and TRBJ1-1, is as follows: EAEVAQSPRYKITEKSQAVAFWCDPISGHATLYWYRQILGQGPELLVQFQDESVVDDSQLPKDRFSAERLKGVDSTLKIQPAELGDSAMYLCASSLTNTEAFFGQGTRLTVV.

This chain connects TRBV5-6 to TRBJ1-2; D is uncertain. The CDR3 length is 15 residues. V lost 2 bases to trimming and J lost 1 base, with 12 bases between them. CDR1 is SGHDT, CDR2 YYEEEE, per germline. The CDR3 DNA follows: TGTGCCAGCAGCTTAAAAATCCTTTTTAACTATGGCTACACCTTC. Its translation is CASSLKILFNYGYTF.

The chain carries TRBV25-1 and TRBJ1-2; the D is unclear. The germline V gene has CDR1 MGHDK and CDR2 SYGVNS. Trimming left V 6 bases short and J 1 base short, with 9 bases between. CDR3 length equals 13 residues. The CDR3 spells CASRLGFNYGYTF. The DNA for the CDR3 is TGTGCCAGCAGGCTAGGGTTTAACTATGGCTACACCTTC.

The chain employs TRBV19 and TRBJ2-3; D remains ambiguous. The CDR3 sequence is 12 residues long. The germline gives CDR1 LNHDA, CDR2 SQIVND (reference sequence). With 5 bases removed from V and 3 bases from J, the gap between germline ends came to 6 bases. This chain's CDR3 is CASSFRTDTQYF. CDR3 DNA sequence: TGTGCCAGTAGTTTCAGGACAGATACGCAGTATTTT.

This chain connects TRBV19 to TRBJ2-7; a possible D gene is TRBD2 (7 bases). The CDR3 totals 18 residues. The V and J ends lost 1 base and 3 bases respectively, with 22 bases between them. Germline CDR1 reads LNHDA; CDR2 reads SQIVND (reference sequence). The CDR3 DNA reads as TGTGCCAGTAGTATAGGGCGCGTGGGGGGGGCCGAGGTCTACGAGCAGTACTTC. Amino acids: CASSIGRVGGAEVYEQYF.

The count of this clone is one. This rearrangement joins TRBV6-4 to TRBJ1-2, with D perhaps matching TRBD1 (5 bases). This CDR3 contains 15 residues. Germline CDR1 reads MRHNA; CDR2 reads SNTAGT. The germline V and J ends were trimmed by 5 bases and 8 bases, with 21 bases remaining between them. CDR3 residues: CASSRSGAQRTGYTF. CDR3 sequence (DNA): TGTGCCAGCAGTCGATCCGGGGCCCAGAGGACGGGCTACACCTTC.

The chain employs TRBV28 and TRBJ1-6, with D possibly being TRBD1 (5 bases). The ends were cut back, 10 bases at V and 4 bases at J, with 11 bases in the middle. CDR3 size: 13 residues. Germline V gives CDR1 MDHEN, CDR2 SYDVKM. CDR3 nucleotide sequence: TGTGCCAACCAACAGGCTTATAATTCACCCCTCCACTTT. Translation: CANQQAYNSPLHF. Full variable domain (missing parts from reference TRBV28 and TRBJ1-6): DVKVTQSSRYLVKRTGEKVFLECVQDMDHENMFWYRQDPGLGLRLIYFSYDVKMKEKGDIPEGYSVSREKKERFSLILESASTNQTSMYLCANQQAYNSPLHFGNGTRLTVT.

This chain links TRBV2 with TRBJ2-3; the D is unclear. CDR3 length: 14 amino acids. The germline gives CDR1 SNHLY, CDR2 FYNNEI. V was pared by 1 base and J by 2 bases, with 7 bases between. DNA for the CDR3: TGTGCCAGCAGTGAAGGCTCGAACACAGATACGCAGTATTTT. Protein product: CASSEGSNTDTQYF.

The chain combines TRBV28 with TRBJ1-3, with unresolved D. CDR3 length equals 14 residues. V gave up 2 bases and J gave up 0 bases, with 5 bases separating them. CDR1 MDHEN and CDR2 SYDVKM come from the germline V gene. This CDR3 reads CASSLRGSGNTIYF. Here the CDR3 DNA reads TGTGCCAGCAGTTTACGGGGCTCTGGAAACACCATATATTTT.

V usage is TRBV11-2 and J usage is TRBJ1-1; 7 nucleotides align to TRBD1. CDR3 length: 15 amino acids. The junction had 9 bases not matched to a gene; V was cut back by 2 bases and J by 6 bases. Germline CDR1 SGHAT, CDR2 FQNNGV. The CDR3 region is CASSLSGTAGSEAFF. The CDR3 DNA reads TGTGCCAGCAGCTTATCCGGGACAGCTGGGTCTGAAGCTTTCTTT. Together with reference TRBV11-2 and TRBJ1-1, the CDR3 gives the full variable domain: EAGVAQSPRYKIIEKRQSVAFWCNPISGHATLYWYQQILGQGPKLLIQFQNNGVVDDSQLPKDRFSAERLKGVDSTLKIQPAKLEDSAVYLCASSLSGTAGSEAFFGQGTRLTVV.